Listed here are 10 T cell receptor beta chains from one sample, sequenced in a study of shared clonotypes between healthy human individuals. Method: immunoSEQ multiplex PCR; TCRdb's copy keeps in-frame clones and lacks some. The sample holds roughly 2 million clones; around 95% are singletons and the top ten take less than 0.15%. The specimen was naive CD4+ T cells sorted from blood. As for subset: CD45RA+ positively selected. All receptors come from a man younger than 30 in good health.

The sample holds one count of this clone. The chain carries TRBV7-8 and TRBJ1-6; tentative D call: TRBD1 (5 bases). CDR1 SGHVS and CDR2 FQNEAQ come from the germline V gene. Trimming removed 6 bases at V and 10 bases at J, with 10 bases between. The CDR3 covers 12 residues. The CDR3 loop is CASRDTRSPLHF. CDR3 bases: TGTGCCAGCAGGGACACTAGGTCACCCCTCCACTTT.

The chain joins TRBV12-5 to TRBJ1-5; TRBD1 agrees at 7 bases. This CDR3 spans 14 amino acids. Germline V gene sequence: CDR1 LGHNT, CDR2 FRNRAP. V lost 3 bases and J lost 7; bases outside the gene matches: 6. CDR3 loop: CASGFRGARQPQHF. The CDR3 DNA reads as TGTGCTAGTGGTTTCAGGGGGGCGAGGCAGCCCCAGCATTTT.

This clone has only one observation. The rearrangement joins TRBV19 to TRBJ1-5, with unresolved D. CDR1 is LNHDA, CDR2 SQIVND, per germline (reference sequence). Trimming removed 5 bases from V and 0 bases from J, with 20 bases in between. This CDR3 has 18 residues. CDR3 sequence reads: CASSVTRVREYSNQPQHF. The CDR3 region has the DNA TGTGCCAGTAGTGTGACAAGGGTTAGGGAATATAGCAATCAGCCCCAGCATTTT.

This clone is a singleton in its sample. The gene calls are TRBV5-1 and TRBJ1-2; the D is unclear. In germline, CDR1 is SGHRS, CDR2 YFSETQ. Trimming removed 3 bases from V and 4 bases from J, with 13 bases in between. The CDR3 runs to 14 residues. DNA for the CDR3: TGCGCCAGCAGCTCTGGGTTGACGGGCTATGGCTACACCTTC. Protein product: CASSSGLTGYGYTF.

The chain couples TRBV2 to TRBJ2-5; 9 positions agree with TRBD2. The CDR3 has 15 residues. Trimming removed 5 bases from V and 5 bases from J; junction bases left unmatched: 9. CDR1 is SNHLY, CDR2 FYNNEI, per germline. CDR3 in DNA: TGTGCCAGCAGTAACGCGGGGGGGCCCTGGGAGACCCAGTACTTC. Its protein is CASSNAGGPWETQYF. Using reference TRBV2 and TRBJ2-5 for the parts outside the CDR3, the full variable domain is EPEVTQTPSHQVTQMGQEVILRCVPISNHLYFYWYRQILGQKVEFLVSFYNNEISEKSEIFDDQFSVERPDGSNFTLKIRSTKLEDSAMYFCASSNAGGPWETQYFGPGTRLLVL.

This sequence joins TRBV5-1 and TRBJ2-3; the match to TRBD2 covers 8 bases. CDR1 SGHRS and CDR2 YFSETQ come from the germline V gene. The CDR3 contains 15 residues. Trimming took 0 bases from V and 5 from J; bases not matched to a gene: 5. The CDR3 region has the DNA TGCGCCAGCAGCTTGGAAGCGACTAGCGTAGATACGCAGTATTTT. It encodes CASSLEATSVDTQYF.

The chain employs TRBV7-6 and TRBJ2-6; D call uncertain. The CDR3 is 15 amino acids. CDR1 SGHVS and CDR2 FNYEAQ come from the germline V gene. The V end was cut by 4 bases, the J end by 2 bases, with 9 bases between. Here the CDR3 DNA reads TGTGCCAGCAGCTCCGGGCCTCCTGGGGCCAACGTCCTGACTTTC. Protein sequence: CASSSGPPGANVLTF.

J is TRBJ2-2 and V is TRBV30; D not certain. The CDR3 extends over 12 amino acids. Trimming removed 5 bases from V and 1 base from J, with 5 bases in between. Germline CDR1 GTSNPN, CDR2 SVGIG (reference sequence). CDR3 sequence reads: CAWGRNTGELFF. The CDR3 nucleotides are TGTGCCTGGGGAAGGAACACCGGGGAGCTGTTTTTT.

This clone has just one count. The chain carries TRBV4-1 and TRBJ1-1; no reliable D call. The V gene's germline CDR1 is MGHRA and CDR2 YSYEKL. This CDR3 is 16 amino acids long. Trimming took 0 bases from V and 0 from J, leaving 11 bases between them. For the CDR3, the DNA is TGCGCCAGCAGCCAAGAGACCACTCAGTTGAACACTGAAGCTTTCTTT. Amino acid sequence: CASSQETTQLNTEAFF.

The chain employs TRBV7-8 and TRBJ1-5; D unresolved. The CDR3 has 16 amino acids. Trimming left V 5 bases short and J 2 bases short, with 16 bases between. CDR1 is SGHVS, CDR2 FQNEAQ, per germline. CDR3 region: CASSHHEGFGNQPQHF. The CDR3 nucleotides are TGTGCCAGCAGCCACCATGAAGGTTTTGGCAATCAGCCCCAGCATTTT.